This T cell receptor beta chain derives from a study of blood T cell repertoires in acute mononucleosis (dated by TCRdb to 2018 to 2021). Study-level background: To capture the memory response, convalescent samples were obtained between 5 and 8 months after the acute presentation. The mean blood EBV load was 3.8 log10 genome copies per million B cells in acute infection and 2.5 to 3 at convalescence.

For TCR profiling, total RNA from no fewer than 10,000 sorted tetramer+ CD8 T cells was reverse transcribed into cDNA. CDR3 regions were PCR-amplified with primers annealing to V and J regions, and unique molecular identifiers were added to track templates. Profiling of the TCRalpha and TCRbeta chains was done on the immunoSEQ platform, including the sequencing and error-correction standards of that platform. The study's processing was this. Clonal copy numbers were corrected for sequencing and PCR errors, and CDR3s were defined according to IMGT conventions. Analysis was restricted to productive rearrangements and was performed with immunoSEQ Analyzer versions 2.0 and 3.0, and gene-pairing frequencies were further processed in Microsoft Excel. Circos plots were used to visualize V-J pairings, and MEME plus a custom motifSearch program were used to find CDR3 motifs. The OLGA algorithm was used to calculate the probability of generation of TCR sequences. Clonotypes seen at both visits were designated persistent, clonotypes seen only acutely were designated nonpersistent, and clonotypes seen only at convalescence were designated de novo. A public TCR was defined as an amino acid clonotype used by more than one donor. TCRdb limited this immuneACCESS table to in-frame rearrangements with V and J called. A share of clones is missing; checked studies link under half to unresolved V genes, and the rest is unexplained. The DNA was the basis for D and trimming; V, J and clone size are from that table. Within this sample are about 790 clones, with roughly 32% of them counted one time only. The leading ten clones occupy over 50% of the sample.

The time point label on this specimen signifies: convalescence about 6 months (5-8 months) after acute presentation (visit 7). The study tracked CD8 T cell responses to two immunodominant EBV epitopes, BRLF1 109 (YVL-BR) and BMLF1 280 (GLC-BM), over primary infection. Primary EBV infection was taken to be indicated by a positive serum heterophile antibody test and EBV viral capsid antigen-specific IgM. Total CD8 T cells were first enriched from PBMCs by magnetic positive selection (MACS). A FACSAria III was used to sort live CD3+ CD8+ tetramer+ cells to over 90% purity. Cells were sorted with a PE-conjugated tetramer loaded with the BMLF1 280-288 peptide. TCR repertoires of EBV epitope-specific CD8 T cells were deep-sequenced directly ex vivo after tetramer sorting, at acute infection and at convalescence. The donors were three individuals between about 18 and 30 years old who had clinical acute infectious mononucleosis and laboratory evidence of primary EBV infection. Heparinized peripheral blood was collected when donors presented clinically with mononucleosis symptoms and again about 6 months afterward. PBMCs were isolated by Ficoll-Paque density gradient centrifugation.

In the case of this clone: A far larger clone is a single base away, which makes a read error likely.

Paper-wide results and their limitations: Because only a fraction of each donor's blood was analyzed, sampling error might partly explain the low overlap between acute and convalescent clonotypes. Persistence into convalescence was observed for only around 8.7% of unique acute clonotypes, yet most of the response was made up by these persisting clonotypes, and the remaining acute clonotypes were seemingly replaced by new diverse de novo clonotypes. With just a few donors in the cohort, the group averages were based on very few individuals.

This specimen consisted of EBV GLC epitope tetramer+ CD8+ T cells sorted from PBMCs, obtained during convalescence from infectious mononucleosis. Interpreted using the paper, the cell subset or site label stands for: CD8 T cells binding tetramer with EBV BMLF1 280-288 peptide (GLC-BM). This TCR derives from a man aged 18 to 35 with infectious mononucleosis caused by EBV.

The CDR3 reads as follows: CASSPTCGSVYEQFF. In nucleotide form, the sequence is TGTGCCAGCAGCCCCACTTGCGGGAGTGTATATGAGCAGTTCTTC. The chain links TRBV9 with TRBJ2-1; 7 bases in the middle match TRBD2. The germline V gene gives CDR1 as SGDLS and CDR2 as YYNGEE. Reading from cysteine to phenylalanine, the CDR3 counts 15 amino acids. Only CDR3 DNA is held: 45 bases, read in frame from base 1. From V the trimming removes 4 bases and from J it removes 8 bases, while the gene matches leave 12 bases of the junction unaccounted for. The reference TRBV9 and TRBJ2-1 proteins fill in what lies around the CDR3, so the full variable domain reads DSGVTQTPKHLITATGQRVTLRCSPRSGDLSVYWYQQSLDQGLQFLIQYYNGEERAKGNILERFSAQQFPDLHSELNLSSLELGDSALYFCASSPTCGSVYEQFFGPGTRLTVL.